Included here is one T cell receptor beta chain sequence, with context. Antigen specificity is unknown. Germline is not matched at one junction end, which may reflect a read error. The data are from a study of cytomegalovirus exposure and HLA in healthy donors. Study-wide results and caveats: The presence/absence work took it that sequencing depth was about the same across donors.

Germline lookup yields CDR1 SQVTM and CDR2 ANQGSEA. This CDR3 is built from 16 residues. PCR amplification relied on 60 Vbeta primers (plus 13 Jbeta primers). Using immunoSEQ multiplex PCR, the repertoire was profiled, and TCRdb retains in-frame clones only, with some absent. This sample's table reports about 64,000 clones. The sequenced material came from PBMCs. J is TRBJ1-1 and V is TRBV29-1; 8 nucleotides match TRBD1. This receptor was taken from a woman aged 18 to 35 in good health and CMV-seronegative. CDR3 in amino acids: CSVKEMAGGLFTEAFF. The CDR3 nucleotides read TGCAGCGTTAAAGAAATGGCAGGGGGCTTGTTCACTGAAGCTTTCTTT.